Listed here are 16 T cell receptor beta chains from one sample, sequenced in a study of regulatory T cells. Primers: 52 TRBV forward and 13 TRBJ reverse. Sequencing used immunoSEQ multiplex PCR; TCRdb keeps in-frame clones, though not all of them. The data hold 21,000 or so clones, with more than 85% observed a single time. Sequencing was done on a sample of CD8+ T cells sorted from blood. Every receptor here comes from a child aged 2-15 years with CD3G deficiency.

The chain combines TRBV7-9 with TRBJ2-1, with D possibly being TRBD1 (6 bases). The CDR3 loop spans 11 amino acids. The germline V and J ends were trimmed by 5 bases and 9 bases, with 8 bases remaining between them. Germline-derived CDR1 and CDR2 are SEHNR and FQNEAQ (reference sequence). CDR3 DNA sequence: TGTGCCAGCAGCCAGGGGAGTGAGCAGTTCTTC. This sequence encodes CASSQGSEQFF.

The chain recombines TRBV5-1 with TRBJ2-7; D is ambiguous. CDR3 size: 13 residues. Germline V gives CDR1 SGHRS, CDR2 YFSETQ. The V gene lost 4 bases and the J gene lost 3 bases, with 11 bases spanning the gap. The CDR3 bases are TGCGCCAGCAGCATCGGCCCAGACTACGAGCAGTACTTC. Translating it yields CASSIGPDYEQYF.

The chain recombines TRBV6-1 with TRBJ2-7; tentatively, D is TRBD1 (6 bases). The CDR3 length is 13 residues. Trimming pared 6 bases from V and 2 bases from J, leaving 11 bases between. Germline V gene data show CDR1 as MNHNS and CDR2 as SASEGT. The chain's CDR3 is CASSLQGTYEQYF. CDR3 DNA: TGTGCCAGCAGCTTACAGGGTACCTACGAGCAGTACTTC.

The V and J genes are TRBV12-5 and TRBJ2-7, with 9 nucleotides matching TRBD1. The CDR3 is 14 amino acids. Germline V lookup: CDR1 LGHNT, CDR2 FRNRAP. Trimming took 5 bases from V and 3 from J; bases not matched to a gene: 5. The DNA for the CDR3 is TGTGCTAGTGGTACTCCGGGACAGGGCTACGAGCAGTACTTC. Residues: CASGTPGQGYEQYF.

The chain uses TRBV28 and TRBJ2-5, with D perhaps TRBD1 (6 bases). The CDR3 has 13 amino acids. The V gene lost 1 base and the J gene lost 5 bases, with 8 bases spanning the gap. CDR1 and CDR2 from the germline V gene are MDHEN and SYDVKM. The CDR3 DNA follows: TGTGCCAGCAGTTTATTGAGGGGGGAGACCCAGTACTTC. Its protein product is CASSLLRGETQYF. Based on the CDR3 plus reference TRBV28 and TRBJ2-5, the full variable domain is DVKVTQSSRYLVKRTGEKVFLECVQDMDHENMFWYRQDPGLGLRLIYFSYDVKMKEKGDIPEGYSVSREKKERFSLILESASTNQTSMYLCASSLLRGETQYFGPGTRLLVL.

This clone has only one observation. The chain has TRBV6-1 and TRBJ1-4; no clear D. The CDR3 consists of 14 residues. The germline V gene has CDR1 MNHNS and CDR2 SASEGT. Trimming removed 5 bases from V and 7 bases from J, with 14 bases in between. CDR3 bases: TGTGCCAGCAGTCCCGCGGCAAGAAGTGAAAAACTGTTTTTT. It encodes CASSPAARSEKLFF.

The chain combines TRBV15 with TRBJ2-2; D is uncertain. CDR1 is LNHNV, CDR2 YYDKDF, per germline (reference sequence). The CDR3 is 14 residues long. Trimming shortened V by 1 base and J by 8 bases, and 11 bases separated the two germline ends. CDR3 bases: TGTGCCACCAGCAGAGCCCCCAGTCAGGGGGAGCTGTTTTTT. Translating it yields CATSRAPSQGELFF.

This rearrangement joins TRBV27 to TRBJ2-5, with D possibly matching TRBD2 (5 bases). The CDR3 has 15 residues. In germline, CDR1 is MNHEY, CDR2 SMNVEV (reference sequence). V lost 5 bases, J lost 5 bases, and 18 bases lay in between. CDR3 sequence: CASSRRAAPGETQYF. CDR3 coding DNA: TGTGCCAGCAGTAGGCGGGCAGCGCCCGGGGAGACCCAGTACTTC.

This clone was seen a single time. The chain uses TRBV6-1 and TRBJ2-7, with 7 bases matching TRBD1. V lost 5 bases and J lost 9; bases outside the gene matches: 10. The germline CDR1 and CDR2 sequences are MNHNS and SASEGT. The CDR3 runs to 13 residues. The CDR3 loop is CASSHEGAGGQYF. CDR3 nucleotide sequence: TGTGCCAGCAGTCACGAGGGGGCAGGGGGGCAGTACTTC.

Only one count was recorded for this clone. This chain connects TRBV6-1 to TRBJ2-7; 10 nucleotides line up with TRBD2. This CDR3 has 13 amino acids. Germline CDR1 MNHNS, CDR2 SASEGT. The V gene end was trimmed by 9 bases and the J gene end by 1 base; junction bases not matched to a gene: 3. CDR3 in DNA: TGTGCCAGTTGGACTAGCGGATCCTACGAGCAGTACTTC. Translation: CASWTSGSYEQYF.

The J gene is TRBJ2-2, the V gene TRBV28; 9 positions match TRBD1. Germline V gives CDR1 MDHEN, CDR2 SYDVKM. This CDR3 region has 16 residues. V dropped 6 bases and J dropped 3; count of bases not matched to a gene: 8. DNA of the CDR3: TGTGCCAGCAGGGCGAGGTGGACAGGGGACACCGGGGAGCTGTTTTTT. It encodes CASRARWTGDTGELFF.

V is TRBV28 and J is TRBJ2-7, with a possible D match to TRBD2 (6 bases). The CDR3 has 16 amino acids. Between the trimmed V and J ends, which lost 2 bases and 1 base, there was a span of 15 bases. From germline, CDR1 is MDHEN and CDR2 SYDVKM. In nucleotides, the CDR3 is TGTGCCAGCAGTTTAGGATCGGGACTCTCATCCTACGAGCAGTACTTC. Its translation is CASSLGSGLSSYEQYF.

This chain uses TRBV10-3 with TRBJ1-2; D unclear. V lost 5 bases and J 5 bases, leaving 12 bases between the germline ends. Germline values: CDR1 ENHRY, CDR2 SYGVKD. The CDR3 spans 13 residues. CDR3 in amino acids: CAISHGSFYGYTF. CDR3 bases: TGTGCCATCAGTCACGGGTCGTTTTATGGCTACACCTTC.

To note about this clone: Other nucleotide sequences in the sample specify the same CDR3. The chain joins TRBV28 to TRBJ2-5; tentative D call: TRBD1 (5 bases). Trimming took off 8 bases at V and 0 bases at J, with 7 bases between the two ends. Germline V gene data show CDR1 as MDHEN and CDR2 as SYDVKM. The CDR3 runs to 12 residues. The CDR3 DNA reads as TGTGCCAGCTCAGGGTACCAAGAGACCCAGTACTTC. Encoded protein: CASSGYQETQYF.

This chain joins TRBV4-1 and TRBJ2-7; D perhaps matches TRBD2 (6 bases). Germline CDR1 MGHRA, CDR2 YSYEKL. The CDR3 loop spans 15 amino acids. The germline V and J ends were trimmed by 0 bases and 2 bases, with 11 bases remaining between them. The CDR3 sequence: CASSQDRGVAYEQYF. The DNA of the CDR3 is TGCGCCAGCAGCCAAGATCGCGGGGTCGCCTACGAGCAGTACTTC.

The chain has TRBV10-3 and TRBJ1-5; TRBD1 might be the D (5 bases). Trimming removed 2 bases from V and 9 bases from J, with 11 bases in between. The CDR3 has 13 amino acids. Germline assignment: CDR1 ENHRY and CDR2 SYGVKD. The CDR3 reads CAISEGLGTPQHF. The CDR3 coding sequence is TGTGCCATCAGTGAGGGTTTGGGGACGCCCCAGCATTTT.